These 8 T cell receptor beta chains were sequenced from one sample in a study of T cell responses to AZD1222 COVID-19 vaccine. Using immunoSEQ multiplex PCR, the repertoire was profiled, and TCRdb retains in-frame clones only, with some absent. The sample shows approximately 110,000 clones, 75% to 90% of them seen only once. Sample: peripheral blood, taken 28 days after the second AZD1222 dose. Source of these receptors: an adult who received the AZD1222 COVID-19 vaccine.

The V and J genes are TRBV27 and TRBJ1-4, with no clear D. Germline V gives CDR1 MNHEY, CDR2 SMNVEV (reference sequence). Trimming shortened V by 7 bases and J by 1 base, and 19 bases separated the two germline ends. This CDR3 comprises 17 residues. The CDR3 loop reads CASKTTGPYETNEKLFF. Written as DNA, the CDR3 is TGTGCCAGCAAGACAACCGGGCCCTACGAAACTAATGAAAAACTGTTTTTT. Drawing the rest from reference TRBV27 and TRBJ1-4, the complete variable domain is EAQVTQNPRYLITVTGKKLTVTCSQNMNHEYMSWYRQDPGLGLRQIYYSMNVEVTDKGDVPEGYKVSRKEKRNFPLILESPSPNQTSLYFCASKTTGPYETNEKLFFGSGTQLSVL.

The V call is TRBV14, the J call TRBJ1-1; 7 nucleotides agree with TRBD1. V was clipped by 4 bases and J by 10 bases; unmatched bases: 3. This CDR3 is built from 11 residues. The germline V gene has CDR1 SGHDN and CDR2 FVKESK. The CDR3 sequence is CASSLGQRAFF. The CDR3 DNA reads TGTGCCAGCAGCCTGGGACAGCGAGCTTTCTTT.

The V call is TRBV30, the J call TRBJ2-7, with a possible D match to TRBD1 (6 bases). The length of the CDR3 is 14 residues. V gave up 2 bases and J gave up 6 bases, with 17 bases separating them. CDR1 is GTSNPN, CDR2 SVGIG, per germline (reference sequence). The CDR3 DNA reads TGTGCCTGGAGTCGGGACATCGGAACTAGCGAGCAGTACTTC. It yields the protein CAWSRDIGTSEQYF.

Note on this clone: Other nucleotide sequences in the sample specify the same CDR3. The V call is TRBV7-2, the J call TRBJ2-3; D may be TRBD1 (5 bases). The CDR3 runs to 15 residues. Germline V lookup: CDR1 SGHTA, CDR2 FQGNSA. V was trimmed by 1 base and J by 1 base, leaving 9 bases between them. The CDR3 loop reads CASSLGRGGTDTQYF. The CDR3 region has the DNA TGTGCCAGCAGCTTAGGTAGGGGCGGCACAGATACGCAGTATTTT.

This rearrangement joins TRBV5-1 to TRBJ2-2, with D uncertain. The V end was cut by 4 bases, the J end by 1 base, with 11 bases between. This CDR3 comprises 15 residues. Germline CDR1 SGHRS, CDR2 YFSETQ. CDR3 loop: CASSLRTGNTGELFF. DNA of the CDR3: TGCGCCAGCAGCCTACGGACGGGGAACACCGGGGAGCTGTTTTTT.

This clone was recorded a few times. Other nucleotide sequences from this sample produce the same CDR3. This chain links TRBV12-3 or TRBV12-4 with TRBJ1-1; no reliable D call. Trimming took off 6 bases at V and 3 bases at J, with 5 bases between the two ends. This CDR3 has 11 amino acids. Here the CDR3 reads CASSSYTEAFF. The CDR3 nucleotides are TGTGCCAGCAGCTCCTACACTGAAGCTTTCTTT.

This clone showed up just once. Other DNA sequences of this sample code for an identical CDR3. V and J are TRBV6-5 and TRBJ1-1; D is unclear. This CDR3 has 13 amino acids. V dropped 4 bases and J dropped 3 bases, with 9 bases sitting between them. Germline loops: CDR1 MNHEY, CDR2 SVGAGI. The CDR3 loop reads CASSSRTDTEAFF. In nucleotides, the CDR3 is TGTGCCAGCAGTTCCCGGACTGACACTGAAGCTTTCTTT.

The gene calls are TRBV28 and TRBJ1-1; weak D call: TRBD1 (5 bases). In germline, CDR1 is MDHEN, CDR2 SYDVKM. V gave up 5 bases and J gave up 1 base, with 5 bases separating them. The CDR3 is made up of 12 amino acids. The CDR3 nucleotides read TGTGCCAGCAGTGACAGGAACACTGAAGCTTTCTTT. Translated: CASSDRNTEAFF.